This T cell receptor beta chain was captured in a study of T-cell memory formation after mild COVID-19. In the study overall: TCR clusters largely stayed donor specific.

Study findings and constraints: Confirmation of SARS-CoV-2 specificity was lacking for second-wave clones peaking day 37. Whereas later expanders leaned CD4+, clones contracting day 15 to 85 showed a balanced CD4/CD8 makeup. Several responding clones turned up in pre-infection memory, indicating that cross-reactive memory may have taken part.

Trimming left V 2 bases short and J 3 bases short, with 5 bases between. The CDR3 is 12 residues long. Germline V gene sequence: CDR1 MNHEY, CDR2 SMNVEV (reference sequence). MiXCR, run by TCRdb on the 5' RACE reads, gives a single entry per CDR3 protein. The table includes some 300,000 distinct CDR3 sequences, just under 20% detected once. This clonotype has only a few counts. The antigen is undetermined. Material: PBMCs or a T cell subset sorted from them (not recorded which). The sequence was collected from a man aged 18 to 29 who had mild COVID-19 (a few samples of this study predate the infection). Cell type and time point are not known. The chain couples TRBV27 to TRBJ2-7; D gene uncertain. This chain's CDR3 is CASSLKGYEQYF. The CDR3 DNA is TGTGCCAGCAGTTTAAAGGGCTACGAGCAGTACTTC.